A selection of T cell receptor beta chains follows, all from one sample in a study of T cell responses to AZD1222 COVID-19 vaccine. Clones were sequenced by immunoSEQ multiplex PCR, and TCRdb holds only the in-frame ones, with some missing. The table lists around 100,000 clones, over 80% of them singletons. The sample in question was peripheral blood, obtained on day 0 of AZD1222 vaccination. All receptors come from an adult in good health. CDR3s include the opening cysteine and the closing phenylalanine or tryptophan. The order of the fields is J gene, clone size, V gene, D gene, CDR3 protein, CDR3 DNA. The D gene is left open where the match is weak. Part of the rows lack a size; the others show once, few, many or a class for expanded clones.

J gene: TRBJ1-4
clone size: few
V gene: TRBV7-2
D gene: TRBD1
CDR3 protein: CASSARTGGNNEKLFF
CDR3 DNA: TGTGCCAGCAGCGCGCGGACAGGGGGGAATAATGAAAAACTGTTTTTT

J gene: TRBJ1-1
clone size: few
V gene: TRBV28
D gene: -
CDR3 protein: CASSVSSLALKAFF
CDR3 DNA: TGTGCCAGCAGTGTCAGTTCCCTCGCGTTAAAAGCTTTCTTT

J gene: TRBJ1-1
clone size: -
V gene: TRBV28
D gene: TRBD1
CDR3 protein: CASQNEQGARVAFF
CDR3 DNA: TGTGCCAGCCAAAACGAACAGGGGGCGCGGGTAGCTTTCTTT

J gene: TRBJ1-2
clone size: few
V gene: TRBV21-1
D gene: -
CDR3 protein: CASSKGQGASYGYTF
CDR3 DNA: TGTGCCAGCAGCAAAGGACAGGGGGCTAGCTATGGCTACACCTTC

J gene: TRBJ2-3
clone size: -
V gene: TRBV9
D gene: TRBD2
CDR3 protein: CASSARGAAGGTDTQYF
CDR3 DNA: TGTGCCAGCAGCGCCAGAGGGGCAGCGGGGGGAACAGATACGCAGTATTTT

J gene: TRBJ2-3
clone size: -
V gene: TRBV4-2
D gene: -
CDR3 protein: CASSQVSTDTQYF
CDR3 DNA: TGTGCCAGCAGCCAAGTTAGCACAGATACGCAGTATTTT

J gene: TRBJ1-3
clone size: -
V gene: TRBV28
D gene: -
CDR3 protein: CASSLILGGGNTIYF
CDR3 DNA: TGTGCCAGCAGTTTAATCCTGGGAGGGGGAAACACCATATATTTT

J gene: TRBJ2-5
clone size: -
V gene: TRBV7-2
D gene: -
CDR3 protein: CASSLVGGSGETQYF
CDR3 DNA: TGTGCCAGCAGCTTAGTAGGGGGGTCAGGAGAGACCCAGTACTTC

J gene: TRBJ2-1
clone size: -
V gene: TRBV5-1
D gene: -
CDR3 protein: CASRLGEARNEQFF
CDR3 DNA: TGCGCCAGCAGGTTGGGGGAGGCCAGGAATGAGCAGTTCTTC

J gene: TRBJ2-1
clone size: -
V gene: TRBV11-3
D gene: TRBD1
CDR3 protein: CASSSGLTGGYNEQFF
CDR3 DNA: TGTGCCAGCAGCTCAGGCCTAACAGGGGGCTACAATGAGCAGTTCTTC

J gene: TRBJ1-1
clone size: -
V gene: TRBV3-1/TRBV3-2
D gene: TRBD1
CDR3 protein: CASSHTGVTEAFF
CDR3 DNA: TGTGCCAGCAGCCATACAGGGGTCACTGAAGCTTTCTTT

J gene: TRBJ2-3
clone size: -
V gene: TRBV15
D gene: TRBD2
CDR3 protein: CATSSKRGEDTQYF
CDR3 DNA: TGTGCCACCAGCAGTAAGCGGGGGGAAGATACGCAGTATTTT

J gene: TRBJ1-2
clone size: -
V gene: TRBV27
D gene: -
CDR3 protein: CASSSSGGGYTF
CDR3 DNA: TGTGCCAGCAGTTCCTCCGGGGGTGGCTACACCTTC

J gene: TRBJ1-5
clone size: -
V gene: TRBV9
D gene: TRBD1
CDR3 protein: CASSVKRQGDRYNQPQHF
CDR3 DNA: TGTGCCAGCAGCGTAAAGCGACAGGGGGACCGCTACAATCAGCCCCAGCATTTT

J gene: TRBJ2-7
clone size: -
V gene: TRBV10-2
D gene: -
CDR3 protein: CASSEYRTYEQYF
CDR3 DNA: TGCGCCAGCAGTGAATACAGGACCTACGAGCAGTACTTC

J gene: TRBJ1-2
clone size: -
V gene: TRBV7-6
D gene: TRBD1
CDR3 protein: CASSPTGTVDYGYTF
CDR3 DNA: TGTGCCAGCAGCCCGACCGGGACAGTAGACTATGGCTACACCTTC